The 9 T cell receptor beta chains below all came from one sample that was sequenced in a study of read filtering for tumor transcriptome and immune sequencing. From around 0.4 ug of RNA, a library with molecular barcoded alpha/delta and beta/gamma adaptors was made. From the reads, TCRdb called clonotypes with MiXCR, one entry per CDR3 protein. The sample includes tens of thousands of distinct CDR3 sequences, roughly 19% of them seen just once. The specimen was a population of CD138-negative cells sorted from bone marrow. The receptors shown here come from a donor aged 40 or older with multiple myeloma.

In its sample, this clonotype was seen many times. The CDR3 spells CASSREGGGQETQYF. CDR3 DNA sequence: TGCGCCAGCAGCCGGGAGGGGGGCGGGCAAGAGACCCAGTACTTC. The J gene is TRBJ2-5, the V gene TRBV4-3, with D maybe TRBD2 (7 bases). CDR1 LGHNA and CDR2 YSLEER come from the germline V gene. V was pared by 4 bases and J by 2 bases, with 14 bases between. The CDR3 sequence is 15 residues long.

This clonotype was recorded many times. V and J are TRBV7-9 and TRBJ2-1; D not certain. Trimming removed 4 bases from V and 0 bases from J, with 4 bases in between. Germline V CDR1 and CDR2: SEHNR, FQNEAQ (reference sequence). The CDR3 is made up of 13 amino acids. CDR3 sequence reads: CASSYRSYNEQFF. In nucleotides, the CDR3 is TGTGCCAGCAGCTACCGCTCCTACAATGAGCAGTTCTTC.

This clonotype was observed many times. This chain joins TRBV9 and TRBJ2-6; 7 nucleotides line up with TRBD1. The length of the CDR3 is 15 residues. The V segment lost 2 bases and the J segment 2 bases; nucleotides outside the gene matches: 1. Looked up from germline, CDR1 is SGDLS and CDR2 is YYNGEE. This CDR3 is CASSVDRAGANVLTF. The DNA for the CDR3 is TGTGCCAGCAGCGTTGACAGGGCTGGGGCCAACGTCCTGACTTTC.

This clonotype was counted many times. V usage is TRBV3-1 and J usage is TRBJ1-4; possibly TRBD1 for D (6 bases). Trimming stripped 1 base from V and 4 bases from J, with 16 bases between. CDR3 length: 17 residues. Germline CDR1 is LGHDT and CDR2 is YNNKEL (reference sequence). CDR3 coding DNA: TGTGCCAGCAGCCAAGGAGGGGGTGGGCGATATAATGAAAAACTGTTTTTT. Its protein is CASSQGGGGRYNEKLFF.

This clonotype was observed a handful of times. The CDR3 is CSVAGLAGTINNEQFF. For the CDR3, the DNA is TGCAGCGTCGCGGGACTAGCGGGTACCATTAACAATGAGCAGTTCTTC. This chain connects TRBV29-1 to TRBJ2-1, with 12 bases aligning to TRBD2. This CDR3 is built from 16 residues. CDR1 and CDR2 from the germline V gene are SQVTM and ANQGSEA. J lost 5 bases, V lost 6 bases, and 11 bases had no gene match.

This clonotype was picked up one time. Here the CDR3 omits its conserved ending phenylalanine or tryptophan, so a read error is the likely source. No DNA is shown, since the ends of the CDR3 on it are uncertain; the CDR3 is the one TCRdb lists. The rearrangement links TRBV29-1 to TRBJ2-2. The CDR3 length is 11 residues, termini included. CDR1 and CDR2 from the germline V gene are SQVTM and ANQGSEA. The CDR3 loop is CSVANTGELFL.

Remarks on this clonotype: The junction departs from the called germline gene at one end, perhaps through a read error. V is TRBV7-2 and J is TRBJ2-1; D not resolved. This CDR3 spans 13 amino acids. Germline CDR1 reads SGHTA; CDR2 reads FQGNSA. The CDR3 region is CACRLFPYNEQFF. CDR3 in DNA: TGTGCCTGCAGATTATTCCCCTACAATGAGCAGTTCTTC.

This clonotype has more than one count but fewer than ten. This sequence joins TRBV6-5 and TRBJ1-3, with unresolved D. Looked up from germline, CDR1 is MNHEY and CDR2 is SVGAGI. The CDR3 runs to 15 residues. Trimming removed 2 bases from V and 3 bases from J, with 11 bases in between. The CDR3 reads CASSYRGPGGNTIYF. Written as DNA, the CDR3 is TGTGCCAGCAGTTACCGCGGCCCTGGTGGAAACACCATATATTTT.

V gene TRBV7-9 combines with J gene TRBJ2-7; D uncertain. CDR3 length equals 15 residues. Germline CDR1 SEHNR, CDR2 FQNEAQ (reference sequence). Trimming shortened V by 5 bases and J by 5 bases, and 19 bases separated the two germline ends. CDR3: CASSPIGVQGNEQYF. The CDR3 bases are TGTGCCAGCAGCCCGATTGGGGTCCAAGGCAACGAGCAGTACTTC.